Presented here are 20 T cell receptor beta chains from one specimen sequenced in a study of cytomegalovirus exposure and HLA in healthy donors (dated by TCRdb to the late 2010s). Receptors were amplified or captured by the immunoSEQ multiplex PCR assay. Drawn from immuneACCESS, this table holds only the in-frame rearrangements with V and J called that TCRdb kept. Clones are partly lost; checked studies trace under half to an unresolved V gene and leave the rest unexplained. This sample lists fewer than 90,000 clones; less than 96% were detected once. The ten largest clones add up to over 1.5% of the sample. Material for sequencing was PBMCs. The receptor source for this set is a man younger than 35 in good health and CMV-seropositive.

The V and J genes are TRBV5-1 and TRBJ2-2, with D maybe TRBD2 (5 bases). Between the trimmed V and J ends, which lost 4 bases and 0 bases, there was a span of 13 bases. CDR1 and CDR2 from the germline V gene are SGHRS and YFSETQ. CDR3 length equals 16 residues. CDR3 in DNA: TGCGCCAGCAGCCCACAGCGGAAACCGAACACCGGGGAGCTGTTTTTT. This encodes CASSPQRKPNTGELFF. The full variable domain, completed using reference TRBV5-1 and TRBJ2-2, is KAGVTQTPRYLIKTRGQQVTLSCSPISGHRSVSWYQQTPGQGLQFLFEYFSETQRNKGNFPGRFSGRQFSNSRSEMNVSTLELGDSALYLCASSPQRKPNTGELFFGEGSRLTVL.

The V call is TRBV11-2, the J call TRBJ2-3, with TRBD1 matching over 10 bases. Trimming removed 4 bases from V and 4 bases from J; junction bases left unmatched: 2. The CDR3 covers 14 residues. Germline lookup yields CDR1 SGHAT and CDR2 FQNNGV. CDR3 DNA sequence: TGTGCCAGCAGCTACGGACAGGGGGCAGATACGCAGTATTTT. Amino acid sequence: CASSYGQGADTQYF.

The J gene is TRBJ2-7, the V gene TRBV15, with 7 bases that match TRBD1. CDR3 length: 16 residues. From germline, CDR1 is LNHNV and CDR2 YYDKDF (reference sequence). V lost 3 bases to trimming and J lost 3 bases; unmatched junction nucleotides: 11. The CDR3 nucleotides read TGTGCCACCAGCAGGACCCCGGACAGGAAAGACTACGAGCAGTACTTC. This gives the protein CATSRTPDRKDYEQYF.

This rearrangement joins TRBV2 to TRBJ2-5; no reliable D call. Germline V lookup: CDR1 SNHLY, CDR2 FYNNEI. The CDR3 is made up of 11 amino acids. Trimming took off 5 bases at V and 5 bases at J, with 6 bases between the two ends. Here the CDR3 reads CASSRVETQYF. The CDR3 DNA reads as TGTGCCAGCAGTCGTGTGGAGACCCAGTACTTC. Together with reference TRBV2 and TRBJ2-5, the CDR3 gives the full variable domain: EPEVTQTPSHQVTQMGQEVILRCVPISNHLYFYWYRQILGQKVEFLVSFYNNEISEKSEIFDDQFSVERPDGSNFTLKIRSTKLEDSAMYFCASSRVETQYFGPGTRLLVL.

The rearrangement joins TRBV27 to TRBJ2-2; D gene uncertain. Between the trimmed V and J ends, which lost 7 bases and 8 bases, there was a span of 8 bases. The CDR3 sequence is 11 residues long. Germline V CDR1 and CDR2: MNHEY, SMNVEV (reference sequence). CDR3 region: CASTYGGELFF. The CDR3, as DNA: TGTGCCAGCACCTACGGGGGGGAGCTGTTTTTT.

This clone was recorded only once. This rearrangement joins TRBV19 to TRBJ1-1; 9 nucleotides agree with TRBD1. Looked up from germline, CDR1 is LNHDA and CDR2 is SQIVND (reference sequence). The CDR3 is 14 amino acids. The ends lost 5 bases at V and 4 bases at J; junction bases unmatched: 5. The CDR3 nucleotides read TGTGCCAGTAGTTTACCGGACAGGGGCACTGAAGCTTTCTTT. Protein product: CASSLPDRGTEAFF.

The gene calls are TRBV9 and TRBJ2-7, with TRBD2 identical over 7 bases. The CDR3 extends over 15 amino acids. The J segment lost 3 bases and the V segment lost 0 bases, leaving 6 bases of the junction unmatched. Germline V gene lookup returns CDR1 SGDLS and CDR2 YYNGEE. CDR3 bases: TGTGCCAGCAGCGTAGATGGGACTACGGGCTACGAGCAGTACTTC. Its protein is CASSVDGTTGYEQYF.

The chain employs TRBV30 and TRBJ1-2; no definite D call. This CDR3 comprises 14 residues. Germline V gives CDR1 GTSNPN, CDR2 SVGIG (reference sequence). The ends were cut back, 0 bases at V and 4 bases at J, with 12 bases in the middle. The CDR3 DNA follows: TGTGCCTGGAGTGTACCGGAGGGTAGCTATGGCTACACCTTC. Amino acids: CAWSVPEGSYGYTF.

The rearrangement links TRBV11-3 to TRBJ1-1; 8 bases line up with TRBD1. The CDR3 has 13 residues. V was pared by 5 bases and J by 8 bases, with 7 bases of the junction left unmatched. Looked up from germline, CDR1 is SGHNT and CDR2 is YENEEA. The CDR3: CASSPDRDREAFF. The CDR3 nucleotides are TGTGCCAGCAGCCCGGACCGGGACAGGGAAGCTTTCTTT.

The chain carries TRBV18 and TRBJ1-5, with 8 bases lining up with TRBD1. J lost 3 bases, V lost 3 bases, and 4 bases had no gene match. Germline V gene lookup returns CDR1 KGHSH and CDR2 LQKENI. CDR3 length: 15 residues. The CDR3 bases are TGTGCCAGCTCACCCGGACAGGGTGTCAATCAGCCCCAGCATTTT. As protein: CASSPGQGVNQPQHF.

The J gene is TRBJ2-7, the V gene TRBV11-2; TRBD2 aligns across 10 bases. The germline gives CDR1 SGHAT, CDR2 FQNNGV. The CDR3 runs to 14 residues. Trimming cost V 1 base and J 3 bases; bases outside gene matches: 0. The CDR3 DNA sequence: TGTGCCAGCAGCTTAGGGACTAGCGGCTACGAGCAGTACTTC. This codes for CASSLGTSGYEQYF.

The genes are TRBV5-1 and TRBJ2-2, with 14 bases that match TRBD2. The germline gives CDR1 SGHRS, CDR2 YFSETQ. J was trimmed by 4 bases and V by 7 bases; bases with no gene match: 12. This CDR3 contains 18 residues. The CDR3 DNA sequence: TGCGCCAGCCACCCGACTAGCGGGAGGGCTAGGGCCACCGGGGAGCTGTTTTTT. Translating gives CASHPTSGRARATGELFF.

The CDR3 region is CASSLSGRTNEQYF. The CDR3 DNA follows: TGCGCCAGCAGCTTGAGCGGGAGAACCAACGAGCAGTACTTC. This sequence joins TRBV5-1 and TRBJ2-7; 8 bases map to TRBD2. This CDR3 spans 14 amino acids. Per the germline V gene, CDR1 is SGHRS and CDR2 is YFSETQ. V dropped 1 base and J dropped 5; count of bases not matched to a gene: 5.

This chain links TRBV11-3 with TRBJ2-1; D may be TRBD2 (6 bases). The germline gives CDR1 SGHNT, CDR2 YENEEA. The CDR3 runs to 15 residues. V gave up 1 base and J gave up 1 base, with 8 bases separating them. CDR3 bases: TGTGCCAGCAGCTTAGGGGAGGTGTCCTACAATGAGCAGTTCTTC. It translates to CASSLGEVSYNEQFF.

This clone turned up a few times. The V call is TRBV2, the J call TRBJ1-5; D is perhaps TRBD1 (5 bases). Germline lookup yields CDR1 SNHLY and CDR2 FYNNEI. CDR3 length: 14 amino acids. The V gene lost 1 base and the J gene lost 3 bases, with 7 bases spanning the gap. Written as DNA, the CDR3 is TGTGCCAGCAGTGAAGTGGGACTCAATCAGCCCCAGCATTTT. Encoded protein: CASSEVGLNQPQHF.

This clone was picked up a small number of times. The junction does not match germline at one end; this may be a read error. J is TRBJ2-3 and V is TRBV2; 10 bases match TRBD2. This CDR3 contains 16 residues. Looked up from germline, CDR1 is SNHLY and CDR2 is FYNNEI. The CDR3 reads CASNPNSGRSRDTQYF. The CDR3 DNA reads TGTGCCAGCAACCCAAATAGCGGGAGGAGCAGAGATACGCAGTATTTT. Supplemented by reference TRBV2 and TRBJ2-3, the full variable domain reads EPEVTQTPSHQVTQMGQEVILRCVPISNHLYFYWYRQILGQKVEFLVSFYNNEISEKSEIFDDQFSVERPDGSNFTLKIRSTKLEDSAMYFCASNPNSGRSRDTQYFGPGTRLTVL.

The chain has TRBV7-9 and TRBJ2-7, with 12 bases identical to TRBD2. CDR1 is SEHNR and CDR2 is FQNEAQ in the germline V gene (reference sequence). V was pared by 2 bases and J by 0 bases, with 8 bases of the junction left unmatched. There are 18 residues in the CDR3. Written as DNA, the CDR3 is TGTGCCAGCAGCTTACACTCCGGGACTAGCGGGCGCTCCTACGAGCAGTACTTC. It yields the protein CASSLHSGTSGRSYEQYF.

V gene TRBV10-3 combines with J gene TRBJ1-1; 7 nucleotides line up with TRBD1. The germline gives CDR1 ENHRY, CDR2 SYGVKD. Losses at the gene ends were 11 bases for V and 0 bases for J; bases not matched to a gene: 9. The length of the CDR3 is 14 residues. The CDR3: CAAKQGYMNTEAFF. In DNA form, the CDR3 reads TGTGCCGCAAAACAGGGGTACATGAACACTGAAGCTTTCTTT.

The chain links TRBV30 to TRBJ2-7; weak D call: TRBD2 (5 bases). This CDR3 is built from 12 residues. Trimming stripped 2 bases from V and 6 bases from J, with 11 bases between. The V gene's germline CDR1 is GTSNPN and CDR2 SVGIG (reference sequence). CDR3 coding DNA: TGTGCCTGGAGTCGGGATTTCCCCGAGCAGTACTTC. Amino acid sequence: CAWSRDFPEQYF.

This chain links TRBV30 with TRBJ2-1, with D maybe TRBD1 (6 bases). Germline V gives CDR1 GTSNPN, CDR2 SVGIG (reference sequence). There are 14 residues in the CDR3. The CDR3 sequence is CAGRAAGDRNEQFF. CDR3 nucleotides: TGTGCGGGGAGAGCGGCAGGGGATCGCAATGAGCAGTTCTTC.